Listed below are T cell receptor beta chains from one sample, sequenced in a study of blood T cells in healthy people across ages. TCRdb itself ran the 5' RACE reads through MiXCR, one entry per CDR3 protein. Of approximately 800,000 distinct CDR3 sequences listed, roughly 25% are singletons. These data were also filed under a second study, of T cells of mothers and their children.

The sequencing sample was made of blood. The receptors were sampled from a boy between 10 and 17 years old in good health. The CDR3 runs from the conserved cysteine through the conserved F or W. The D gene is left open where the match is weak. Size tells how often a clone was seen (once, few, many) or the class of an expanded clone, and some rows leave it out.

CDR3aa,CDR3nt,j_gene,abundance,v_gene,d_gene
CSVVRVNEQFF,TGCAGCGTTGTGAGGGTGAATGAGCAGTTCTTC,TRBJ2-1,few,TRBV29-1,-
CASSITSGTYNEQFF,TGTGCCAGTAGTATTACTAGCGGGACCTACAATGAGCAGTTCTTC,TRBJ2-1,-,TRBV19,TRBD2
CASSLTGTEGETQYF,TGCGCCAGCAGCTTGACCGGGACAGAAGGGGAGACCCAGTACTTC,TRBJ2-5,few,TRBV5-1,TRBD1
CACSLRTGFDNSPLHF,TGTGCCTGCAGCCTAAGGACAGGGTTTGATAATTCACCCCTCCACTTT,TRBJ1-6,-,TRBV7-6,TRBD1
CASSSTQARGATEAFF,TGTGCCAGCAGCTCAACCCAGGCCAGGGGTGCGACTGAAGCTTTCTTT,TRBJ1-1,-,TRBV7-8,-
CASSSRGGGQNIQYF,TGTGCCAGCAGCTCTAGAGGAGGGGGGCAAAACATTCAGTACTTC,TRBJ2-4,-,TRBV7-2,-
CSVETRAHNSPHHF,TGCAGCGTTGAAACCAGGGCCCATAATTCACCCCACCACTTT,TRBJ1-6,-,TRBV29-1,-
CASSPPGIATDTQYF,TGTGCCAGCAGTCCCCCCGGAATTGCCACAGATACGCAGTATTTT,TRBJ2-3,few,TRBV28,-
CASSQTGQPSTDTQYF,TGCGCCAGCAGCCAAACAGGACAGCCTAGCACAGATACGCAGTATTTT,TRBJ2-3,few,TRBV4-3,-
CASRQTGAYQPQHF,TGTGCCAGTAGGCAGACAGGGGCGTATCAGCCCCAGCATTTT,TRBJ1-5,-,TRBV27,TRBD1
CASSQDGVAGKDGYTF,TGCGCCAGCAGCCAAGATGGGGTCGCAGGGAAAGATGGCTACACCTTC,TRBJ1-2,few,TRBV4-3,-
CAISDSIRDYEQYF,TGTGCCATCAGTGACTCAATCAGGGACTACGAGCAGTACTTC,TRBJ2-7,-,TRBV10-3,-
CASSSGQGSSYNEQFF,TGTGCCAGCAGCTCGGGACAGGGTTCGTCCTACAATGAGCAGTTCTTC,TRBJ2-1,-,TRBV28,TRBD1
CSARASSGGEQFF,TGCAGTGCTAGAGCCTCTAGCGGGGGTGAGCAGTTCTTC,TRBJ2-1,-,TRBV20-1,TRBD2
CSARWGGWGQPQHF,TGCAGTGCCCGGTGGGGTGGTTGGGGTCAGCCCCAGCATTTT,TRBJ1-5,-,TRBV20-1,-
CASSQVRRGDGYTF,TGTGCCAGCAGCCAAGTGAGAAGGGGAGACGGCTACACCTTC,TRBJ1-2,-,TRBV3-1,-